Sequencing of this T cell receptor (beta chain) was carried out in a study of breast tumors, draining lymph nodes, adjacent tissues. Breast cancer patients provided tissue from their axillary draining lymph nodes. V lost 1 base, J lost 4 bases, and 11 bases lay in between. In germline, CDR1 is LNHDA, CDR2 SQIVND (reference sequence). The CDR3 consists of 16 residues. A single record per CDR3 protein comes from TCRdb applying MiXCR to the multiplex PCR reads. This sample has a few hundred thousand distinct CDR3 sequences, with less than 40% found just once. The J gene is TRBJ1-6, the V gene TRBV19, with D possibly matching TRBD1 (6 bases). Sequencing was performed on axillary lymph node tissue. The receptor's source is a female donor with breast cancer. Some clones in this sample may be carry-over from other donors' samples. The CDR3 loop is CASSIVGRGYNSPLHF. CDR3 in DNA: TGTGCCAGTAGTATAGTGGGCAGGGGATATAATTCACCCCTCCACTTT.